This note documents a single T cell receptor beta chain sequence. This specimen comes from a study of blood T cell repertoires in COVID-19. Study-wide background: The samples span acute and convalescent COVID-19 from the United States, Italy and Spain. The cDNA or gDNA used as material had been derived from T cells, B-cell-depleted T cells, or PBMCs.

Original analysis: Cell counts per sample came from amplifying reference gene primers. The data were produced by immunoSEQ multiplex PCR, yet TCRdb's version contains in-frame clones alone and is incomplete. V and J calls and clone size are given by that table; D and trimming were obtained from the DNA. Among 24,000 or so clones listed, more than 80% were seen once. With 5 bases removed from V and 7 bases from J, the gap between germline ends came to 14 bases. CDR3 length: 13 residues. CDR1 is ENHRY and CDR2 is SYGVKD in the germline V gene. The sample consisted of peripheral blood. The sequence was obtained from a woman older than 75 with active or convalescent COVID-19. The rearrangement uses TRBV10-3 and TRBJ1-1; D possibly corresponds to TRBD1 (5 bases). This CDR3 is CAISKGIVSEAFF. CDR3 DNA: TGTGCCATCAGTAAGGGGATAGTTAGTGAAGCTTTCTTT.